This TCR beta chain was documented in a study of tumor-infiltrating lymphocytes in primary liver carcinoma. CDR3 length: 15 residues. Trimming pared 1 base from V and 8 bases from J, leaving 15 bases between. Germline V gene lookup returns CDR1 SGHAT and CDR2 FQNNGV. To note about this clonotype: Its specificity is unknown.

Study-wide results and limits: Left bulk and unsorted, the samples did not allow CD4+ and CD8+ repertoires to be compared.

Blood RNA originated from unsorted whole blood, with germline DNA additionally extracted. TCR beta cDNA was made from 500 ng total RNA with a constant-region primer. Generation of the TCR beta libraries relied on three nested multiplex PCR rounds using slightly modified ARM-PCR. With TRBV1-TRBV30 forward primers and a C-beta reverse primer, the first two PCR rounds were run for about 10 cycles each. TCRdb reprocessed the multiplex PCR reads with MiXCR, giving one entry per CDR3 protein. The sample lists a few hundred thousand distinct CDR3 sequences, around three fifths seen once, with 15% to 20% in the top ten.

This clonotype originated in a woman aged 25 to 45 with primary liver carcinoma and hepatitis B virus infection. The sample taken for sequencing was peripheral blood. This sequence joins TRBV11-2 and TRBJ2-1; perhaps TRBD2 as D (5 bases). The CDR3 protein is CASSLGGVSYDEQFF. CDR3 DNA sequence: TGTGCCAGCAGCTTAGGGGGAGTTTCATACGATGAGCAGTTCTTC.